The entry that follows covers one T cell receptor beta chain sequence. TCR sequencing used cDNA made by reverse transcription of extracted RNA. Profiled with immunoSEQ multiplex PCR; TCRdb holds only in-frame clones, not every one. Among about 180,000 clones listed, about 55% were seen once. Stated treatment: oral pan-JAK inhibitor, 5-10 mg twice daily. The sample comes from a study of CD8+ T cells in alopecia areata. The CDR3 runs to 9 residues. In germline, CDR1 is MDHEN, CDR2 SYDVKM. V was cut by 7 bases and J by 12 bases, with 8 bases left in between. The V gene is TRBV28, the J gene TRBJ2-3, with D unclear. The source material was CD8+ T cells sorted from blood, sampled at week 24, from a patient treated with tofacitinib. This clonotype originated in a human donor with alopecia areata. CDR3 sequence: CASTTVQYF. DNA of the CDR3: TGTGCCAGCACCACGGTTCAGTATTTT.